This T cell receptor (beta chain) was recovered during a study of blood T cell repertoires in COVID-19. As for the study in general: Material from acute and convalescent COVID-19 was sourced from the United States, Italy and Spain. The analysed material was cDNA or gDNA that came from T cells, B-cell-depleted T cells, or PBMCs.

In the authors' methods: Estimated nucleated cell counts came from reference gene primer amplification. TCRdb keeps only in-frame clones here, not all; method: immunoSEQ multiplex PCR. V and J calls and clone size follow that table, whereas D and trimming were derived from the DNA. The data hold approximately 130,000 clones, with about four fifths observed a single time. V was clipped by 3 bases and J by 1 base; unmatched bases: 3. The CDR3 has 15 residues. Germline-derived CDR1 and CDR2 are SQVTM and ANQGSEA. The chain links TRBV29-1 to TRBJ1-1; 12 bases map to TRBD1. The origin of this receptor is an elderly man with acute or convalescent COVID-19. The sequenced sample consisted of peripheral blood. The CDR3 nucleotides are TGCAGCGTTGATGGGACAGGGGGCGGGAACACTGAAGCTTTCTTT. It codes for CSVDGTGGGNTEAFF.